This T cell receptor beta chain was captured in a study of blood T cell repertoires in COVID-19. This clone was detected a few times. Produced via immunoSEQ multiplex PCR; TCRdb's table is partial and in-frame only. The sample shows fewer than 200,000 clones, 84% of them seen only once. Germline CDR1 SNHLY, CDR2 FYNNEI. The CDR3 is made up of 14 amino acids. V gave up 6 bases and J gave up 3 bases; unmatched junction bases: 2. Sample: peripheral blood. The sequence was collected from a woman of 80 years or more with COVID-19, enrolled during active disease. The chain combines TRBV2 with TRBJ2-2; 9 nucleotides match TRBD1. The CDR3 here is CASRTGGDTGELFF. The CDR3 DNA is TGTGCCAGCAGGACAGGGGGGGACACCGGGGAGCTGTTTTTT.